This T cell receptor beta chain is from a study of blood T cell repertoires in COVID-19. This clone appeared a single time. Sequencing used immunoSEQ multiplex PCR; TCRdb keeps in-frame clones, though not all of them. The data hold about 220,000 clones, with 70% to 85% observed a single time. V shed 4 bases and J 5 bases; nucleotides not matched to a gene: 6. This CDR3 has 14 amino acids. Germline V gives CDR1 LGHDT, CDR2 YNNKEL (reference sequence). Sequencing was carried out using PBMCs or T cells enriched from blood (not recorded which). The sequence derives from an older woman who had recovered from COVID-19. This chain links TRBV3-1 (or the pseudogene TRBV3-2) with TRBJ2-5; TRBD1 aligns across 8 bases. In nucleotides, the CDR3 is TGTGCCAGCAGCCCACCGGACAGGGACGAGACCCAGTACTTC. The encoded protein is CASSPPDRDETQYF.